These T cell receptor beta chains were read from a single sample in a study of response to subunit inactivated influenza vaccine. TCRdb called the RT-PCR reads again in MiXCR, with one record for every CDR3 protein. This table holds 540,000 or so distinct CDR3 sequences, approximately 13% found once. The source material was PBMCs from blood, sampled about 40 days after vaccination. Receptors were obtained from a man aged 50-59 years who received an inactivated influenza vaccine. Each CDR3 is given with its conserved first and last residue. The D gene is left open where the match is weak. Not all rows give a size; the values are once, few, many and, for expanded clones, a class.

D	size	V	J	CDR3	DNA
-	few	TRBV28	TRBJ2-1	CASSLSPVLTSSYNEQFF	TGTGCCAGCAGTTTATCCCCCGTCCTTACAAGCTCCTACAATGAGCAGTTCTTC
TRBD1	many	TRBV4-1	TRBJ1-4	CASSLDRVGGEKLFF	TGCGCCAGCAGCCTAGACAGGGTAGGGGGGGAAAAACTGTTTTTT
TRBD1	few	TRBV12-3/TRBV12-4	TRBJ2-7	CASSLASQGALEQYF	TGTGCCAGCAGTTTAGCGTCACAGGGGGCGTTGGAGCAGTACTTC
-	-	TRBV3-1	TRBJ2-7	CASTGREYEQYF	TGTGCCAGCACTGGCAGGGAATACGAGCAGTACTTC
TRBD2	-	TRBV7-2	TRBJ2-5	CVSSSSGVPQETQYF	TGTGTCAGCAGCTCTAGCGGAGTTCCTCAAGAGACCCAGTACTTC
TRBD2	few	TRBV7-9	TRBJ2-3	CASSSWTSGERADTQYF	TGTGCCAGCAGCTCCTGGACTAGCGGTGAAAGGGCAGATACGCAGTATTTT
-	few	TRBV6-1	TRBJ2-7	CASSATRPSYEQYF	TGTGCCAGCAGTGCTACTAGGCCGAGCTACGAGCAGTACTTC
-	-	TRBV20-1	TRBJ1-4	CSATSPTGNEKLFF	TGCAGTGCTACTTCACCGACCGGTAATGAAAAACTGTTTTTT
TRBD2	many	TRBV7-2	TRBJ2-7	CASSLGSGSSYEQYF	TGTGCCAGCAGCTTAGGTAGCGGGAGTAGTTACGAGCAGTACTTC
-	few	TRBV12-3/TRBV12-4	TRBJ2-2	CASSLERVAGELFF	TGTGCCAGCAGTTTGGAGCGGGTAGCCGGGGAGCTGTTTTTT
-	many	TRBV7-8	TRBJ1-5	CASSLTENSNQPQHF	TGTGCCAGCAGCTTAACAGAAAATAGCAATCAGCCCCAGCATTTT
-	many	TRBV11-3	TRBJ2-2	CASSSFTGGELFF	TGTGCCAGCAGCTCCTTTACAGGGGGGGAGCTGTTTTTT
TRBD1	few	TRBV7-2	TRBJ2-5	CASSPRTGGRKSETQYF	TGTGCCAGCAGCCCGCGGACAGGGGGAAGGAAGAGTGAGACCCAGTACTTC
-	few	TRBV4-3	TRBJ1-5	CASSQVEGHQPQHF	TGCGCCAGCAGCCAAGTGGAGGGCCATCAGCCCCAGCATTTT
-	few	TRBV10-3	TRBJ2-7	CAISGSKGTYEQYF	TGTGCCATCAGTGGTTCGAAGGGCACCTACGAGCAGTACTTC
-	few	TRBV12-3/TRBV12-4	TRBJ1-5	CASSPSGQLYSNQPQHF	TGTGCCAGCAGCCCCTCCGGACAGCTTTATAGCAATCAGCCCCAGCATTTT
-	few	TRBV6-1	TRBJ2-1	CASRTGDTYNEQFF	TGTGCCAGCAGGACAGGTGATACCTACAATGAGCAGTTCTTC
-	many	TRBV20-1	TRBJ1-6	CSARGEAFGNRGNSPLHF	TGCAGTGCTAGAGGAGAGGCGTTCGGCAATCGGGGCAATTCACCCCTCCACTTT
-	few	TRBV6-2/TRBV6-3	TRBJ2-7	CASSYVTAYEQYF	TGTGCCAGCAGTTACGTTACAGCCTACGAGCAGTACTTC
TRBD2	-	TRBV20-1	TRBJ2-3	CSASPSGGAGDTQYF	TGCAGTGCTTCCCCTAGCGGGGGGGCGGGAGATACGCAGTATTTT
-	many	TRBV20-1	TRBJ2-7	CSASGRYYEQYF	TGCAGTGCTAGCGGACGGTACTACGAGCAGTACTTC
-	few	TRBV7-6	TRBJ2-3	CASSLIGGGALADTQYF	TGTGCCAGCAGCTTAATTGGAGGGGGCGCTTTGGCAGATACGCAGTATTTT
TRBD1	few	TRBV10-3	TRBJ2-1	CAISATGQGFYNEQFF	TGTGCCATCAGTGCAACGGGACAGGGGTTCTACAATGAGCAGTTCTTC
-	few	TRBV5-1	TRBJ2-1	CASSSTTGSYNEQFF	TGCGCCAGCAGCTCGACGACCGGCTCCTACAATGAGCAGTTCTTC
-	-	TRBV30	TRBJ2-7	CAWSAFSPNEQYF	TGTGCCTGGAGTGCCTTTAGCCCGAACGAGCAGTACTTC
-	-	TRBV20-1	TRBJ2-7	CSARAVSRYEQYF	TGCAGTGCTAGAGCCGTGAGCCGTTACGAGCAGTACTTC
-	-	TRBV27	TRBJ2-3	CASRGWLLQGPSSTDTQYF	TGTGCCAGCAGGGGTTGGCTCCTACAGGGCCCGTCTAGCACAGATACGCAGTATTTT
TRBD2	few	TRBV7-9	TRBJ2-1	CASSLTTGLAGGNEQFF	TGTGCCAGCAGCTTAACTACCGGACTAGCGGGAGGCAATGAGCAGTTCTTC
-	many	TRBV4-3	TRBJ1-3	CASSTSSGNTIYF	TGCGCCAGCAGCACCTCTAGTGGAAACACCATATATTTT
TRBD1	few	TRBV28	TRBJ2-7	CASSLRSLGQLTYEQYF	TGTGCCAGCAGTTTAAGGTCCCTGGGACAGCTAACCTACGAGCAGTACTTC
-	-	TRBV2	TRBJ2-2	CASSAEGDTGELFF	TGTGCCAGCAGTGCCGAAGGGGACACCGGGGAGCTGTTTTTT
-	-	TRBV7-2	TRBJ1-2	CASSLVFSGYTF	TGTGCCAGCAGCTTAGTATTTAGTGGCTACACCTTC
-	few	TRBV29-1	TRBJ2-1	CSVESGSADEQFF	TGCAGCGTTGAATCGGGGAGTGCCGATGAGCAGTTCTTC
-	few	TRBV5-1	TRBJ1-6	CASSLGVGSNSPLHF	TGCGCCAGCAGCTTGGGAGTAGGCTCAAATTCACCCCTCCACTTT
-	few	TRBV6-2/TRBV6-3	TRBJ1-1	CASTPVAGRNTEAFF	TGTGCCAGCACCCCAGTCGCGGGGAGGAACACTGAAGCTTTCTTT
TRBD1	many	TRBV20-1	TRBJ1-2	CSARDDAGGHFNYGYTF	TGCAGTGCTAGAGATGATGCAGGGGGCCATTTTAACTATGGCTACACCTTC